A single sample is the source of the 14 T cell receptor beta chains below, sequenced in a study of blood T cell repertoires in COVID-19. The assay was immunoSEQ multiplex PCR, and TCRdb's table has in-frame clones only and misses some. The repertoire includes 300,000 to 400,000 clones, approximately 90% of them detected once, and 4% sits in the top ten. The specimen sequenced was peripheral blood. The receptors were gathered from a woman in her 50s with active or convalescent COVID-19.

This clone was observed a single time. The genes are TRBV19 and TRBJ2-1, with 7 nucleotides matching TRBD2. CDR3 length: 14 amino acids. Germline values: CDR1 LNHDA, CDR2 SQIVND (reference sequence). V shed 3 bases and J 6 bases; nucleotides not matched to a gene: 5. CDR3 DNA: TGTGCCAGTAGTATGGCTAGCGGAAGCAATGAGCAGTTCTTC. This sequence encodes CASSMASGSNEQFF.

The CDR3 DNA sequence: TGTGCCAGCATCCGACAGTCAAGCCAAAAAGAGACCCAGTACTTC. This encodes CASIRQSSQKETQYF. This rearrangement joins TRBV5-5 to TRBJ2-5; tentative D call: TRBD1 (5 bases). This CDR3 has 15 amino acids. The ends were cut back, 6 bases at V and 3 bases at J, with 18 bases in the middle. The germline V gene encodes CDR1 SGHKS and CDR2 YYEKEE (reference sequence).

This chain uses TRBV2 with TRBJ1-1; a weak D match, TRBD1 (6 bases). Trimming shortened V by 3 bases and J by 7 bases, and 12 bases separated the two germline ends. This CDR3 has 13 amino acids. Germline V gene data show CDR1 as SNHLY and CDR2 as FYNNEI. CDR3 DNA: TGTGCCAGCAGTGAGGGGGCGAAAGGTGAAGCTTTCTTT. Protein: CASSEGAKGEAFF.

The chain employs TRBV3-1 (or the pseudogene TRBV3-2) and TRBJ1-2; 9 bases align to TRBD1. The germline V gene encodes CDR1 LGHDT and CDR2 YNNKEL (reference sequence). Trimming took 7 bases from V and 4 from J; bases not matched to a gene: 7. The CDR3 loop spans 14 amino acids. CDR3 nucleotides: TGTGCCAGCAACCCCGGGACAGGGTCCTATGGCTACACCTTC. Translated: CASNPGTGSYGYTF.

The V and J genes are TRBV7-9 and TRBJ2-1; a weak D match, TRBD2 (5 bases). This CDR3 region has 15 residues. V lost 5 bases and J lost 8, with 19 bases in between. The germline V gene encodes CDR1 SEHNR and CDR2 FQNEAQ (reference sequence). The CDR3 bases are TGTGCCAGCAGCCCCCTGGTGGAGGCCTGGGATGAGCAGTTCTTC. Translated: CASSPLVEAWDEQFF.

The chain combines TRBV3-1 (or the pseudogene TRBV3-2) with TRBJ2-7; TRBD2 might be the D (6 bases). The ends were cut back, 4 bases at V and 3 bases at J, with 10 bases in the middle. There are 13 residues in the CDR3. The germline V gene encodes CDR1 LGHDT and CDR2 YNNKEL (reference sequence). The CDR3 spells CASSLAAGYEQYF. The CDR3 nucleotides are TGTGCCAGCAGCCTCGCAGCGGGCTACGAGCAGTACTTC.

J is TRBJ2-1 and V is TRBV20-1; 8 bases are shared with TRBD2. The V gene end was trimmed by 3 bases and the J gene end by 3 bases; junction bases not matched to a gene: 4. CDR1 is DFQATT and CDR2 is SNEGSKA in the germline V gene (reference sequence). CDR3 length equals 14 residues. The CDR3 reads CSASVGLGYNEQFF. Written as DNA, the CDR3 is TGCAGTGCTAGTGTGGGACTAGGCTACAATGAGCAGTTCTTC.

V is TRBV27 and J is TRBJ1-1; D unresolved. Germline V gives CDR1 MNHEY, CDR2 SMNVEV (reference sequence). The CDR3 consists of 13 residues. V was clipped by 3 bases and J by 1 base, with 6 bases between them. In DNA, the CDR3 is TGTGCCAGCAGTTTTAGCAGGAACACTGAAGCTTTCTTT. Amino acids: CASSFSRNTEAFF.

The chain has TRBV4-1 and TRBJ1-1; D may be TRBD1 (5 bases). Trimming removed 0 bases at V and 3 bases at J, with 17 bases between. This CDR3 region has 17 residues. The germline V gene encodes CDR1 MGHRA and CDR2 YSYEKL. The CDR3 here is CASSQEGGEGWYTEAFF. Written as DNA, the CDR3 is TGCGCCAGCAGCCAAGAGGGGGGGGAGGGTTGGTACACTGAAGCTTTCTTT.

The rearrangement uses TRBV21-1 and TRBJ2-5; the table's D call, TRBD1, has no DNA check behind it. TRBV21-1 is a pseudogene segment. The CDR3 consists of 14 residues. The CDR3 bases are TGTGCCAGCAGCAAAAGTTCCAGTTCAGAGACCCAGTACTTC. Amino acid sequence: CASSKSSSSETQYF.

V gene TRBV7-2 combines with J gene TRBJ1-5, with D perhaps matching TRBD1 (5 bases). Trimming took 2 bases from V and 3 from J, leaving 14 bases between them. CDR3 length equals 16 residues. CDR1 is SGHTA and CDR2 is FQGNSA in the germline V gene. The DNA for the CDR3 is TGTGCCAGCAGCTTATTGGTTGGAGGGGTCAATCAGCCCCAGCATTTT. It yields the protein CASSLLVGGVNQPQHF.

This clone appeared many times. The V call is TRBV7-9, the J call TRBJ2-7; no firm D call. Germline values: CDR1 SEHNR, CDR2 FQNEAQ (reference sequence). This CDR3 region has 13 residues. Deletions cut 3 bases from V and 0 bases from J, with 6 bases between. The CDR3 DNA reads TGTGCCAGCAGCTTCCCTAGCTCCTACGAGCAGTACTTC. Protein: CASSFPSSYEQYF.

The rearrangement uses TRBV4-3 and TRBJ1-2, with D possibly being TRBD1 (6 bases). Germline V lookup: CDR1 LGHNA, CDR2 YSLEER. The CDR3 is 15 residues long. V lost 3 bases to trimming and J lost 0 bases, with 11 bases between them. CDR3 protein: CASSQTTGSNYGYTF. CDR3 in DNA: TGCGCCAGCAGCCAGACGACAGGATCTAACTATGGCTACACCTTC.

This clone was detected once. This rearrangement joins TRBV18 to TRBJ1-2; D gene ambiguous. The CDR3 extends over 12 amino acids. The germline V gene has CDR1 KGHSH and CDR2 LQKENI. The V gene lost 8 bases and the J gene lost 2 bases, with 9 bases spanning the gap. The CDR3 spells CASLGGNYGYTF. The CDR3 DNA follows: TGTGCCAGCCTCGGCGGCAACTATGGCTACACCTTC.